The entry that follows covers one T cell receptor beta chain sequence. Its antigen remains unknown. The CDR3 runs to 15 residues. The V and J ends lost 7 bases and 6 bases, in that order; junction bases with no gene match: 12. The germline V gene encodes CDR1 MNHEY and CDR2 SMNVEV (reference sequence). Baseline was the first blood sampling point, followed by cycle 4 day 1 and cycle 7 day 1. These data originate in a study of OX40 agonist ivuxolimab in advanced cancers. Points from the study as a whole: Expanded clones belonging to CD8+ T cells outnumbered, on average, those of CD4+. At 0.1 to 3.0 mg/kg and by week 6, clonal expansion occurred in CD4+ and CD8+ blood T cells.

The repertoire was sequenced with immunoSEQ multiplex PCR; TCRdb's copy has only in-frame clones and lacks some. Here the sample spans 60,000 to 75,000 clones, about 89% being singletons. The sequences come from CD4+ or CD8+ T cells sorted from blood, collected in a trial of the OX40 agonist ivuxolimab. V usage is TRBV27 and J usage is TRBJ2-7; 10 bases are shared with TRBD2. This clonotype originated in an adult with an advanced solid tumor such as melanoma, head and neck, liver or kidney cancer. The CDR3 DNA sequence: TGTGCCAGCACCCCGGCTAGCGGGAGAATGGGCGAGCAGTACTTC. This translates into CASTPASGRMGEQYF.